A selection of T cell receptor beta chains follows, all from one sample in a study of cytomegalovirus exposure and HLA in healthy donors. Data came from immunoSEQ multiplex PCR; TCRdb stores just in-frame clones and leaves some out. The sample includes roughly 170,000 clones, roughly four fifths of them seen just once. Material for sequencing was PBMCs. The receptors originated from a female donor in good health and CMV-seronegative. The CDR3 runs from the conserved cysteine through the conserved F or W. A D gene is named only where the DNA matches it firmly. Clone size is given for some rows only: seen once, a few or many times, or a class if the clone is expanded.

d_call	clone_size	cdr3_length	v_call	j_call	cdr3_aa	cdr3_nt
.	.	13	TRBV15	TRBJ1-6	CATSRDRVSPLHF	TGTGCCACCAGCAGAGATCGCGTATCACCCCTCCACTTT
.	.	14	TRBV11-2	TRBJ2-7	CATRPGEGFYEQYF	TGTGCCACCCGGCCGGGAGAGGGGTTCTACGAGCAGTACTTC
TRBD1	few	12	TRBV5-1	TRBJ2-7	CASSHPGGEQYF	TGCGCCAGCAGCCATCCAGGGGGCGAGCAGTACTTC
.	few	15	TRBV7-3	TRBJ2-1	CASSRGGGYYNEQFF	TGTGCCAGCAGCAGAGGGGGGGGTTACTACAATGAGCAGTTCTTC
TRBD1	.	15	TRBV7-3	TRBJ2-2	CASSSGQGNTGELFF	TGTGCCAGCAGCTCGGGACAGGGAAACACCGGGGAGCTGTTTTTT
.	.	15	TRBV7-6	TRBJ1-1	CASSLAHEGSTEAFF	TGTGCCAGCAGCTTAGCGCATGAAGGGAGCACTGAAGCTTTCTTT
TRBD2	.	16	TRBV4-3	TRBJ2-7	CASSQVSGGDSYEQYF	TGCGCCAGCAGCCAAGTCTCCGGGGGGGACTCCTACGAGCAGTACTTC
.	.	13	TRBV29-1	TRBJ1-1	CSVERDMNTEAFF	TGCAGCGTTGAAAGGGACATGAACACTGAAGCTTTCTTT
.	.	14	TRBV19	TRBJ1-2	CASSPTGGGYGYTF	TGTGCCAGTAGTCCTACCGGGGGGGGCTATGGCTACACCTTC
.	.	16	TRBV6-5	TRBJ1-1	CASSYSHLRGNTEAFF	TGTGCCAGCAGTTACTCGCATTTAAGGGGAAACACTGAAGCTTTCTTT
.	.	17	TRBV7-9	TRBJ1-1	CASSLALWEEGKTEAFF	TGTGCCAGCAGCTTGGCGCTGTGGGAGGAAGGAAAAACTGAAGCTTTCTTT